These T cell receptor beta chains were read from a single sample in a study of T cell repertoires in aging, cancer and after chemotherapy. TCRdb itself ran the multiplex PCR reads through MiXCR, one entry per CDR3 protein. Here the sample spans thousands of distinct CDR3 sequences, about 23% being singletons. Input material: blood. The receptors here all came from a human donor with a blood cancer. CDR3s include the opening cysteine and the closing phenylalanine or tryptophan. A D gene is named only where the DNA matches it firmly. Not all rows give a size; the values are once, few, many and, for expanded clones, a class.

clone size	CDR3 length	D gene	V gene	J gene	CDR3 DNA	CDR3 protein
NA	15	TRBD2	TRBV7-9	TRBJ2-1	TGTGCCAGCAGCTCGGAAGGGAGGGTCGGCAATGAGCAGTTCTTC	CASSSEGRVGNEQFF
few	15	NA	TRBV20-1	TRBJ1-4	TGCAGTGCTAGCAGCGGGACGGACCGTAATGAAAAACTGTTTTTT	CSASSGTDRNEKLFF
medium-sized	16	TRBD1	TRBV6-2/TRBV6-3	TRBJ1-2	TGTGCCAGCAGTTCACACAACAGAGGGACAGGGGAAGGCTACACCTTC	CASSSHNRGTGEGYTF
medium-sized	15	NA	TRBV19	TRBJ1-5	TGTGCCAGTAGTATACTTGGGCAGGGAGGCCAGCCCCAGCATTTT	CASSILGQGGQPQHF
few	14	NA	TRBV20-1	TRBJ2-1	TGCAGTGCACCGACTCCAGCGGGTTACAATGAGCAGTTCTTC	CSAPTPAGYNEQFF
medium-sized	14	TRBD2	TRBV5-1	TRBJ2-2	TGCGCCAGCAGCTCTGCGGGAGGAACCGGGGAGCTGTTTTTT	CASSSAGGTGELFF
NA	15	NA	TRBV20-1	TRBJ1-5	TGCAGTGCTAGGGCCGGACCTCAAGGAGGACAGCCCCAGCATTTT	CSARAGPQGGQPQHF
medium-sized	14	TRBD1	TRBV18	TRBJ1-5	TGTGCCAGCTCGCGGGACAGCAGCAATCAGCCCCAGCATTTT	CASSRDSSNQPQHF
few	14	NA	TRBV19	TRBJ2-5	TGTGCCAGTAGTATGAGAAGGGTGCAAGAGACCCAGTACTTC	CASSMRRVQETQYF
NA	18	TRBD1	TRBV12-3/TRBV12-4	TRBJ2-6	TGTGCCAGCAGCCGCGACAGGGGTGACTTCTCTGGGGCCAACGTCCTGACTTTC	CASSRDRGDFSGANVLTF
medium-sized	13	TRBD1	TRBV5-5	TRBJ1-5	TGTGCCAGCAGGCTTGACAGGGTTCAGCCCCAGCATTTT	CASRLDRVQPQHF
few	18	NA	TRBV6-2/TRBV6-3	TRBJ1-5	TGTGCCAGCAGTTACTCGTTTTCGGTCTTTCAAGAGGGACAGCCCCAGCATTTT	CASSYSFSVFQEGQPQHF
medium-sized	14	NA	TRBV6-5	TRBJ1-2	TGTGCCGCCGGCAGACAGGCACTCAACTATGGCTACACCTTC	CAAGRQALNYGYTF
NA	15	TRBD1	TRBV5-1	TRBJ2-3	TGCGCCAGCAGCTTGGTAGGGGGCGGAGGAGATACGCAGTATTTT	CASSLVGGGGDTQYF
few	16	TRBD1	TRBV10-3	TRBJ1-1	TGTGCCATCAGTGGGACAGGGGGCGGAATAGGCACTGAAGCTTTCTTT	CAISGTGGGIGTEAFF
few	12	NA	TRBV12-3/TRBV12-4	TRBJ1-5	TGTGCCAGCAGTTTCCAGGGAGGGCTCCAGCATTTT	CASSFQGGLQHF
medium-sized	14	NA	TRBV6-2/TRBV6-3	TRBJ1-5	TGTGCCAGCAGTTACTCAGAGGGACATCAGCCCCAGCATTTT	CASSYSEGHQPQHF
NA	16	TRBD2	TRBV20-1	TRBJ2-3	TGCAGTGCTAGCCGCAGAGCTAGCGGTGGCACAGATACGCAGTATTTT	CSASRRASGGTDTQYF
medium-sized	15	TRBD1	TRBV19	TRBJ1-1	TGTGCCACCACAAAGCCTTGGGGACAGTACACTGAAGCTTTCTTT	CATTKPWGQYTEAFF
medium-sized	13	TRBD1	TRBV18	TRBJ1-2	TGTGCCAGCTCCCTCGGACAGGGGGATGGCTACACCTTC	CASSLGQGDGYTF
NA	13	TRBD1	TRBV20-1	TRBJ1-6	TGCAGTGCCGGAGGGACAGGGAATTCACCCCTCCACTTT	CSAGGTGNSPLHF
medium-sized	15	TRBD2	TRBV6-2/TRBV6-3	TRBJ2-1	TGTGCCAGCAGTTTCACCGCTGCGGGAGTAAATGAGCAGTTCTTC	CASSFTAAGVNEQFF
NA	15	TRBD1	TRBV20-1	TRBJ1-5	TGCAGTGCTCATGCAGGGGGACTACGCAATCAGCCCCAGCATTTT	CSAHAGGLRNQPQHF
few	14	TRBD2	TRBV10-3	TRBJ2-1	TGTGCCACCAGCGGGAGGGCGTTATACAATGAGCAGTTCTTC	CATSGRALYNEQFF
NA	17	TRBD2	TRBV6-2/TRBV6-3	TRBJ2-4	TGTGCCAGCAGTTACGGCGGGAGGGCATCGGCCAAAAACATTCAGTACTTC	CASSYGGRASAKNIQYF
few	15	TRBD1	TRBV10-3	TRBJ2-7	TGTGCCATCAGTGACCGGGACAGGGTTCGCTACGAGCAGTACTTC	CAISDRDRVRYEQYF
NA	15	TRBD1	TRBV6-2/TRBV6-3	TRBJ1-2	TGTGCCAGCAGTAATACAGGGGGCGCGAACTATGGCTACACCTTC	CASSNTGGANYGYTF